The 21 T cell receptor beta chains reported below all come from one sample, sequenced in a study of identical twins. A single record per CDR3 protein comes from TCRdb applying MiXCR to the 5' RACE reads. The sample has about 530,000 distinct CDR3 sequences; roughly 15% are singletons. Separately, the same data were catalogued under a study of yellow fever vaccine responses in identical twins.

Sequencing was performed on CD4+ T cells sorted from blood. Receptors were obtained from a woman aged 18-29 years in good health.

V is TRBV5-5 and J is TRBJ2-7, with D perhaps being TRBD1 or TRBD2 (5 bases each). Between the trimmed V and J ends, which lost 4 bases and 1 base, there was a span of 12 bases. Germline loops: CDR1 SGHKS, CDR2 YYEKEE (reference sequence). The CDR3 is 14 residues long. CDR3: CASSGRDGSYEQYF. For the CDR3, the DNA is TGTGCCAGCAGCGGCCGGGACGGATCCTACGAGCAGTACTTC.

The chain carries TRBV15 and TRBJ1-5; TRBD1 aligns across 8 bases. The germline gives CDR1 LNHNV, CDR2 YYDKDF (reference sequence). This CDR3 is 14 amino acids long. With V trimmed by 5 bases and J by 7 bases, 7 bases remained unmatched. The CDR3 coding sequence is TGTGCCACCAGCCTACCAGGGGGCGGACAGCCCCAGCATTTT. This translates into CATSLPGGGQPQHF. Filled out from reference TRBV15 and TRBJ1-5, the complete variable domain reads DAMVIQNPRYQVTQFGKPVTLSCSQTLNHNVMYWYQQKSSQAPKLLFHYYDKDFNNEADTPDNFQSRRPNTSFCFLDIRSPGLGDTAMYLCATSLPGGGQPQHFGDGTRLSIL.

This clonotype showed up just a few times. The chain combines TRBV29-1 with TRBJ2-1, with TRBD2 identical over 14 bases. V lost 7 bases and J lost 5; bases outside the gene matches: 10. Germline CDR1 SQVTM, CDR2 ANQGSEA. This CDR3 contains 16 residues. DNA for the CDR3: TGCAGCGGACACGGGACTAGCGGGGGAAGGCACAATGAGCAGTTCTTC. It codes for CSGHGTSGGRHNEQFF.

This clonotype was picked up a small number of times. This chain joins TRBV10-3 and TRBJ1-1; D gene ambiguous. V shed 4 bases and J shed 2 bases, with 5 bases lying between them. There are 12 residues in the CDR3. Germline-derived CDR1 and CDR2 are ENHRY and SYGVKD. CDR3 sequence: CAISVSNTEAFF. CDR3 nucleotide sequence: TGTGCCATCAGTGTTTCCAACACTGAAGCTTTCTTT.

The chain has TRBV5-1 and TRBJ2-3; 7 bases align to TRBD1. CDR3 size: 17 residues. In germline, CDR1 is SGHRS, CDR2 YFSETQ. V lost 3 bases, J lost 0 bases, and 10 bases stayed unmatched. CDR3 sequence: CASSSRDRRGSTDTQYF. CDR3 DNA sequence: TGCGCCAGCAGCTCAAGGGACAGAAGGGGAAGCACAGATACGCAGTATTTT.

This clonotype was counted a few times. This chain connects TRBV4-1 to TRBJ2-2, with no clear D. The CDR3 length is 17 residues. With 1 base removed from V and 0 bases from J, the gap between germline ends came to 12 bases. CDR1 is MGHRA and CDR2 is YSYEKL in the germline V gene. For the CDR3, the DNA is TGCGCCAGCAGCCAAGGTAGATGGACCCCGAACACCGGGGAGCTGTTTTTT. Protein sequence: CASSQGRWTPNTGELFF.

The CDR3 sequence: CASRSTGAREFF. The DNA of the CDR3 is TGTGCCAGCAGGTCAACAGGGGCCAGAGAGTTCTTC. The chain couples TRBV27 to TRBJ2-1; 7 bases fit TRBD1. The CDR3 loop spans 12 amino acids. With V trimmed by 6 bases and J by 14 bases, 10 bases remained unmatched. CDR1 MNHEY and CDR2 SMNVEV come from the germline V gene (reference sequence).

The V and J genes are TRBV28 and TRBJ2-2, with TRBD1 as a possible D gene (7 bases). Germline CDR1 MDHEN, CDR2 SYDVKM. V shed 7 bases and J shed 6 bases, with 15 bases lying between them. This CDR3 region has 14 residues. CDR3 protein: CASTGGRTPGELFF. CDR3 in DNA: TGTGCCAGCACAGGGGGGCGAACCCCCGGGGAGCTGTTTTTT.

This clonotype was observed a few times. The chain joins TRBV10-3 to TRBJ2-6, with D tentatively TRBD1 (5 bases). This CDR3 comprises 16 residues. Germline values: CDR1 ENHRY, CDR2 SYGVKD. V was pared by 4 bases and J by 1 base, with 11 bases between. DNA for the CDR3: TGTGCCATCAGTGTTGACAGTGTTTCTGGGGCCAACGTCCTGACTTTC. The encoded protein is CAISVDSVSGANVLTF.

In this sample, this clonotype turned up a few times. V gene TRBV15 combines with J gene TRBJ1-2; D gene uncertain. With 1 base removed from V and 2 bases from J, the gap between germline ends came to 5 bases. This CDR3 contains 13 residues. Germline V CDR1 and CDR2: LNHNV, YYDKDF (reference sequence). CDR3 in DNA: TGTGCCACCAGCAGAGGACCCAACTATGGCTACACCTTC. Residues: CATSRGPNYGYTF.

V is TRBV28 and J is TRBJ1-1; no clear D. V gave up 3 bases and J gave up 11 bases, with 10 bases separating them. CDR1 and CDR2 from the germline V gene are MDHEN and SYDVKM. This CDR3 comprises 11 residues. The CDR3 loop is CASSFGMGAFF. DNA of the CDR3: TGTGCCAGCAGTTTCGGGATGGGTGCTTTCTTT. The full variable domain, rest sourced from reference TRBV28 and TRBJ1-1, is DVKVTQSSRYLVKRTGEKVFLECVQDMDHENMFWYRQDPGLGLRLIYFSYDVKMKEKGDIPEGYSVSREKKERFSLILESASTNQTSMYLCASSFGMGAFFGQGTRLTVV.

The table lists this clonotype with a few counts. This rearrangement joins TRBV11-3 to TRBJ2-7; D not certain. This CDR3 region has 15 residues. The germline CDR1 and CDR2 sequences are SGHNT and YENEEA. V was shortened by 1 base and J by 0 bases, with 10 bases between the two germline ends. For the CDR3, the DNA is TGTGCCAGCAGCTTAGCTCAGGCAAGCTCCTACGAGCAGTACTTC. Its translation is CASSLAQASSYEQYF.

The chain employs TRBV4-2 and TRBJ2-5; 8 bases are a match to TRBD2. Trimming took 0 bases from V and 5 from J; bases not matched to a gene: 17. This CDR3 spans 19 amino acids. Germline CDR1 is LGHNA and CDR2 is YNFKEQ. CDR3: CASSQDLRGLGAGAETQYF. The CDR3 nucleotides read TGTGCCAGCAGCCAAGACTTGAGGGGTCTTGGAGCGGGAGCTGAGACCCAGTACTTC.

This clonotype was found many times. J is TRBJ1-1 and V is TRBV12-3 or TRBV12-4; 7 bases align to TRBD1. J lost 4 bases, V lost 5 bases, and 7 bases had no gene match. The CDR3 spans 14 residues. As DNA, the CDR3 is TGTGCCAGCAGTGAGACAGGGCCGGGCACTGAAGCTTTCTTT. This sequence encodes CASSETGPGTEAFF.

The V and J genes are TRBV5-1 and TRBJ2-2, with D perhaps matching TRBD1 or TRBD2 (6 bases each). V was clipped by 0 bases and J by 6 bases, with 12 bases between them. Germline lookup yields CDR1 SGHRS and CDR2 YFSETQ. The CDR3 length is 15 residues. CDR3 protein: CASSLDRGPAGELFF. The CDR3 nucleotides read TGCGCCAGCAGCTTGGACCGGGGGCCGGCCGGGGAGCTGTTTTTT.

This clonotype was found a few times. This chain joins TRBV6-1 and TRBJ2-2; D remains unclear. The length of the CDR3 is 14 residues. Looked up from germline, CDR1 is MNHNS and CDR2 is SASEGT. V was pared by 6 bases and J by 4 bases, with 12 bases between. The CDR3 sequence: CASSPTTITGELFF. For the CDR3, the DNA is TGTGCCAGCAGCCCAACCACTATCACCGGGGAGCTGTTTTTT.

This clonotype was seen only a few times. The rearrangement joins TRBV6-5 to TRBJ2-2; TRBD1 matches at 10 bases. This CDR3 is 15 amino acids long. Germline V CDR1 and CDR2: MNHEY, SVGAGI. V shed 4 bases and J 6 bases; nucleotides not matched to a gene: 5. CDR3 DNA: TGTGCCAGCAGTTGGGGACAGGGGAAGTCCGGGGAGCTGTTTTTT. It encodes CASSWGQGKSGELFF.

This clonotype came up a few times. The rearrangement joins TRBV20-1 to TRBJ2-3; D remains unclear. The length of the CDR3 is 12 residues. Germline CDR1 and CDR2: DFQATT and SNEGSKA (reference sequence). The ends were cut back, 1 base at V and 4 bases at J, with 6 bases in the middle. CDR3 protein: CSARVGADTQYF. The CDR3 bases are TGCAGTGCTAGAGTTGGAGCAGATACGCAGTATTTT.

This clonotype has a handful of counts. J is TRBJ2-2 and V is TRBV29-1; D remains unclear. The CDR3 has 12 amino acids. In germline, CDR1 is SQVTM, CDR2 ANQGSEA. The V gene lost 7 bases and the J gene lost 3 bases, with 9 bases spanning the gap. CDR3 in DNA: TGCAGCGGGGGTCTGGACACCGGGGAGCTGTTTTTT. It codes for CSGGLDTGELFF.

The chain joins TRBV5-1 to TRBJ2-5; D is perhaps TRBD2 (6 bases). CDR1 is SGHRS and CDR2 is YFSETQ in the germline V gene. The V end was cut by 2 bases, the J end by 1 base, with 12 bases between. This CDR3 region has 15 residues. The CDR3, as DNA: TGCGCCAGCAGCTTTAGTCACGGGGGCCAAGAGACCCAGTACTTC. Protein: CASSFSHGGQETQYF. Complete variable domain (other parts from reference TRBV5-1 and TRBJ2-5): KAGVTQTPRYLIKTRGQQVTLSCSPISGHRSVSWYQQTPGQGLQFLFEYFSETQRNKGNFPGRFSGRQFSNSRSEMNVSTLELGDSALYLCASSFSHGGQETQYFGPGTRLLVL.

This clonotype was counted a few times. CDR3 DNA: TGTGCCATCGGGCCAGGTGCGGGGACCGGGGAGCTGTTTTTT. Translation gives CAIGPGAGTGELFF. The V gene is TRBV10-3, the J gene TRBJ2-2; D may be TRBD2 (6 bases). Trimming removed 8 bases at V and 5 bases at J, with 15 bases between. This CDR3 comprises 14 residues. The germline V gene encodes CDR1 ENHRY and CDR2 SYGVKD.